A single sample is the source of the 28 T cell receptor beta chains below, sequenced in a study of identical twins. TCRdb processed the 5' RACE reads anew with MiXCR; each CDR3 protein has one entry. The repertoire has 690,000 or so distinct CDR3 sequences, more than 6.5% of them found once; the top ten carry around 0.95%. These same data were also listed under a study on yellow fever vaccine responses in identical twins.

Sequenced material: PBMCs. The receptors here all came from a woman aged 18-35 years in good health.

At least ten counts were recorded for this clonotype. The chain couples TRBV12-3 or TRBV12-4 to TRBJ2-3, with unresolved D. V was shortened by 7 bases and J by 4 bases, with 9 bases between the two germline ends. The CDR3 consists of 12 residues. In nucleotides, the CDR3 is TGTGCCAGCATGGAAGCTCCAGATACGCAGTATTTT. This translates into CASMEAPDTQYF.

V is TRBV18 and J is TRBJ2-7; 8 nucleotides align to TRBD1. The CDR3 sequence is 15 residues long. With V trimmed by 5 bases and J by 5 bases, 11 bases remained unmatched. CDR1 is KGHSH and CDR2 is LQKENI in the germline V gene. The CDR3 bases are TGTGCCAGCTCAAGAGAAGGGGCAGGGGGCAACGAGCAGTACTTC. The encoded protein is CASSREGAGGNEQYF.

This clonotype was seen only a few times. The chain combines TRBV20-1 with TRBJ2-2; D gene uncertain. CDR3 size: 12 residues. V was trimmed by 3 bases and J by 5 bases, leaving 7 bases between them. The V gene's germline CDR1 is DFQATT and CDR2 SNEGSKA (reference sequence). CDR3 in amino acids: CSASWGTGELFF. CDR3 sequence (DNA): TGCAGTGCTAGTTGGGGTACCGGGGAGCTGTTTTTT.

In the case of this clonotype: This may be a read error, as it is one base from a much larger clone. V and J are TRBV12-3 or TRBV12-4 and TRBJ1-4; no definite D call. The CDR3 totals 17 residues. In nucleotides, the CDR3 is TGTGCCATCAGTTTAATCAGAGGAAATCCAACTAATGAAAAACTGTTTTTT. Translating gives CAISLIRGNPTNEKLFF.

A few counts support this clonotype. The chain uses TRBV5-1 and TRBJ2-7, with D possibly being TRBD1 (6 bases). There are 16 residues in the CDR3. V gave up 0 bases and J gave up 4 bases, with 17 bases separating them. CDR1 is SGHRS and CDR2 is YFSETQ in the germline V gene. CDR3 residues: CASSLAQGDRYYEQYF. The CDR3 coding sequence is TGCGCCAGCAGCTTGGCACAGGGCGACCGTTATTACGAGCAGTACTTC.

This clonotype was observed a few times. The rearrangement joins TRBV6-1 to TRBJ2-3; the match to TRBD1 covers 7 bases. The CDR3 runs to 14 residues. Germline V CDR1 and CDR2: MNHNS, SASEGT. V lost 7 bases to trimming and J lost 2 bases; unmatched junction nucleotides: 6. Written as DNA, the CDR3 is TGTGCCAGCAAAGGGGGCCCCTCCACAGATACGCAGTATTTT. It codes for CASKGGPSTDTQYF.

To note about this clonotype: One end of the junction is discordant with germline, which a read error may explain. The V and J genes are TRBV10-1 and TRBJ2-7; 13 nucleotides match TRBD2. CDR1 is WNHNN, CDR2 SYGVQD, per germline (reference sequence). This CDR3 contains 13 residues. Here the CDR3 reads CASSDGLAGEGLF. The CDR3 bases are TGCGCCAGCAGTGATGGACTAGCGGGAGAAGGACTCTTC.

The rearrangement links TRBV7-8 to TRBJ2-1, with 12 bases identical to TRBD2. The CDR3 is 14 amino acids. J lost 9 bases, V lost 5 bases, and 5 bases had no gene match. The germline V gene has CDR1 SGHVS and CDR2 FQNEAQ. CDR3 loop: CASSPGGLAGEQFF. The CDR3 bases are TGTGCCAGCAGCCCAGGGGGACTAGCGGGTGAGCAGTTCTTC.

V usage is TRBV20-1 and J usage is TRBJ2-1; 9 bases align to TRBD2. V shed 5 bases and J 10 bases; nucleotides not matched to a gene: 3. The CDR3 is 11 residues long. Germline CDR1 reads DFQATT; CDR2 reads SNEGSKA (reference sequence). The CDR3 DNA follows: TGCAGTGCTTGGCGGGGGGGAGAGCAGTTCTTC. As protein: CSAWRGGEQFF.

The sample holds many counts of this clonotype. A read error may account for a junction end that differs from germline. The V call is TRBV7-7, the J call TRBJ2-1, with 13 bases matching TRBD2. The CDR3 totals 15 residues. CDR1 is SSHAT and CDR2 is FNYEAQ in the germline V gene (reference sequence). CDR3 sequence reads: CASSLGGLAGDEQFF. CDR3 coding DNA: TGTGCTAGCAGCTTAGGTGGACTAGCGGGAGATGAGCAGTTCTTC.

V is TRBV6-5 and J is TRBJ1-1; D is perhaps TRBD1 (5 bases). Germline V gene sequence: CDR1 MNHEY, CDR2 SVGAGI. The CDR3 spans 16 residues. Trimming removed 0 bases from V and 1 base from J, with 12 bases in between. This CDR3 reads CASSYSMGVGNTEAFF. The CDR3 DNA is TGTGCCAGCAGTTACTCGATGGGGGTAGGGAACACTGAAGCTTTCTTT.

This clonotype occurred a few times. The chain couples TRBV14 to TRBJ2-1, with 9 bases that match TRBD1. Germline V gives CDR1 SGHDN, CDR2 FVKESK. Trimming at V came to 4 bases and at J to 6 bases, leaving 10 bases not matched to a gene. The CDR3 totals 16 residues. CDR3 in amino acids: CASSPLGGQGSNEQFF. The CDR3 DNA reads TGTGCCAGCAGCCCTCTCGGGGGACAGGGTAGCAATGAGCAGTTCTTC.

This clonotype was seen a handful of times. This chain connects TRBV3-1 to TRBJ2-6, with no clear D. Trimming removed 4 bases from V and 0 bases from J, with 7 bases in between. The CDR3 is made up of 15 amino acids. Per germline, CDR1 LGHDT and CDR2 YNNKEL (reference sequence). As DNA, the CDR3 is TGTGCCAGCAGCCTATCGAACTCTGGGGCCAACGTCCTGACTTTC. This codes for CASSLSNSGANVLTF.

The chain has TRBV12-3 or TRBV12-4 and TRBJ2-7, with 11 bases matching TRBD2. The CDR3 is 16 amino acids. With 6 bases clipped from V and 4 bases from J, the junction kept 11 bases outside the gene matches. The CDR3: CASSPLGLAGGYEQYF. As DNA, the CDR3 is TGTGCCAGCAGCCCTTTAGGGCTAGCGGGAGGATACGAGCAGTACTTC.

The rearrangement uses TRBV7-9 and TRBJ2-1; 12 nucleotides line up with TRBD2. The ends lost 1 base at V and 4 bases at J; junction bases unmatched: 2. This CDR3 is 16 amino acids long. Germline lookup yields CDR1 SEHNR and CDR2 FQNEAQ (reference sequence). CDR3 residues: CASSLGTSGEYNEQFF. CDR3 DNA: TGTGCCAGCAGCTTAGGGACTAGCGGGGAGTACAATGAGCAGTTCTTC.

Turning to this clonotype: At one end the junction does not follow the germline gene, possibly because of a read error. The CDR3 spells CSVRVEVGHEQYF. The CDR3 coding sequence is TGCAGTGTTAGAGTTGAGGTTGGACACGAGCAGTACTTC. The rearrangement uses TRBV20-1 and TRBJ2-7; D uncertain. The CDR3 runs to 13 residues. Germline CDR1 DFQATT, CDR2 SNEGSKA (reference sequence).

The chain uses TRBV9 and TRBJ2-1; D unclear. The germline CDR1 and CDR2 sequences are SGDLS and YYNGEE. The CDR3 has 16 residues. V was clipped by 4 bases and J by 8 bases, with 22 bases between them. The CDR3 nucleotides read TGTGCCAGCAGCCCAACGAGGATGAGTGCAGCCCATGAGCAGTTCTTC. This gives the protein CASSPTRMSAAHEQFF.

This clonotype occurred many times. The chain employs TRBV6-2 or TRBV6-3 and TRBJ1-5; 7 nucleotides match TRBD1. This CDR3 contains 16 residues. Germline V CDR1 and CDR2: MNHEY, SVGEGT. The J segment lost 7 bases and the V segment lost 6 bases, leaving 15 bases of the junction unmatched. The CDR3 nucleotides read TGTGCCAGCAGACCTGGGACAAGGGGGCTGGGGCAGCCCCAGCATTTT. Translated: CASRPGTRGLGQPQHF.

This clonotype was observed a handful of times. The chain combines TRBV5-1 with TRBJ2-7; maybe TRBD1 (6 bases). Germline values: CDR1 SGHRS, CDR2 YFSETQ. The CDR3 spans 14 residues. The V end lost 5 bases, the J end lost 0 bases, and 12 bases lay between the germline ends. In DNA, the CDR3 is TGCGCCAGCAGTTACAGGGAGAGCTCCTACGAGCAGTACTTC. Residues: CASSYRESSYEQYF.

This clonotype showed up just a few times. In DNA form, the CDR3 reads TGTGCCAGCAGCTTGGGGACAGGATGGATGGGCACTGAAGCTTTCTTT. It specifies CASSLGTGWMGTEAFF. The V and J genes are TRBV5-6 and TRBJ1-1; 7 nucleotides agree with TRBD1. With V trimmed by 0 bases and J by 4 bases, 9 bases remained unmatched. CDR3 length: 16 residues. Germline-derived CDR1 and CDR2 are SGHDT and YYEEEE.

J is TRBJ2-1 and V is TRBV14, with 8 nucleotides matching TRBD1. Germline V gene sequence: CDR1 SGHDN, CDR2 FVKESK. There are 16 residues in the CDR3. V lost 4 bases to trimming and J lost 7 bases; unmatched junction nucleotides: 12. The CDR3 spells CASSPQGALPWNEQFF. CDR3 bases: TGTGCCAGCAGCCCGCAGGGGGCCCTACCTTGGAATGAGCAGTTCTTC.

This clonotype was recorded a few times. V is TRBV7-8 and J is TRBJ2-3; the match to TRBD2 covers 7 bases. V was pared by 3 bases and J by 4 bases, with 4 bases of the junction left unmatched. The CDR3 runs 14 residues. CDR1 and CDR2 from the germline V gene are SGHVS and FQNEAQ. Here the CDR3 DNA reads TGTGCCAGCAGCTTTTTCGCGGGAGCAGATACGCAGTATTTT. This encodes CASSFFAGADTQYF.

CDR3 coding DNA: TGCAGCGTTGAGAACCTAGTGGGGGGAGCCCAAGAGACCCAGTACTTC. Its protein is CSVENLVGGAQETQYF. The chain employs TRBV29-1 and TRBJ2-5; weak D call: TRBD2 (6 bases). This CDR3 has 16 amino acids. Germline CDR1 SQVTM, CDR2 ANQGSEA. The V and J ends lost 3 bases and 1 base respectively, with 18 bases between them.

J is TRBJ1-5 and V is TRBV10-3; a possible D gene is TRBD1 (5 bases). The CDR3 consists of 14 residues. Germline lookup yields CDR1 ENHRY and CDR2 SYGVKD. Trimming stripped 2 bases from V and 2 bases from J, with 7 bases between. The CDR3 coding sequence is TGTGCCATCAGTGAGGGGGCGGGCAATCAGCCCCAGCATTTT. Translating gives CAISEGAGNQPQHF.

The J gene is TRBJ2-5, the V gene TRBV20-1; a possible D gene is TRBD2 (5 bases). The V end was cut by 5 bases, the J end by 2 bases, with 12 bases between. The CDR3 is made up of 13 amino acids. CDR1 is DFQATT and CDR2 is SNEGSKA in the germline V gene (reference sequence). CDR3 in DNA: TGCAGTGCTTCGACTACCGTACAAGAGACCCAGTACTTC. Its translation is CSASTTVQETQYF.

This clonotype was observed a few times. This chain links TRBV6-1 with TRBJ2-3, with D perhaps given as TRBD1 or TRBD2 (5 bases each). V was cut by 6 bases and J by 1 base, with 14 bases left in between. Germline lookup yields CDR1 MNHNS and CDR2 SASEGT. This CDR3 spans 15 amino acids. The CDR3 nucleotides are TGTGCCAGCAGGGGGACGAGCTGGGGCACAGATACGCAGTATTTT. The encoded protein is CASRGTSWGTDTQYF.

There are a few counts of this clonotype. This rearrangement joins TRBV29-1 to TRBJ2-1, with D tentatively TRBD2 (5 bases). Germline lookup yields CDR1 SQVTM and CDR2 ANQGSEA. The CDR3 loop spans 16 amino acids. V gave up 1 base and J gave up 0 bases, with 13 bases separating them. CDR3: CSVEGGGGSSYNEQFF. CDR3 coding DNA: TGCAGCGTTGAAGGAGGAGGCGGAAGCTCCTACAATGAGCAGTTCTTC.

This clonotype has a count of ten or more. V and J are TRBV27 and TRBJ2-3; 13 nucleotides match TRBD2. Germline CDR1 is MNHEY and CDR2 is SMNVEV (reference sequence). V gave up 2 bases and J gave up 4 bases; unmatched junction bases: 9. The CDR3 sequence is 18 residues long. The CDR3 DNA sequence: TGTGCCAGCAGTTTAGTGGGACTAGCGGGGAACGGCGCAGATACGCAGTATTTT. Its translation: CASSLVGLAGNGADTQYF.